A single sample is the source of the 31 T cell receptor beta chains below, sequenced in a study of blood T cell repertoires in COVID-19 (dated by TCRdb to the early 2020s). The library was produced with the immunoSEQ multiplex PCR assay. TCRdb's version of the immuneACCESS table is confined to in-frame rearrangements and falls short of the full clone set. An unresolved V gene accounts for under half of the shortfall where checked; the remainder is of unknown origin. A total of approximately 200,000 clones appear in this sample, over 70% of them only once. About 3.5% of the sample rests with the top ten. Sequencing used PBMCs or T cells enriched from blood (not recorded which). Every receptor here comes from a woman aged 25 to 39 who had been exposed to COVID-19.

The J gene is TRBJ2-2, the V gene TRBV10-1; perhaps TRBD2 as D (5 bases). The germline CDR1 and CDR2 sequences are WNHNN and SYGVQD (reference sequence). CDR3 size: 13 residues. Between the trimmed V and J ends, which lost 7 bases and 4 bases, there was a span of 10 bases. Here the CDR3 DNA reads TGCGCCAGCACTCGGGAACCCACCGGGGAGCTGTTTTTT. Translating it yields CASTREPTGELFF.

The chain combines TRBV11-2 with TRBJ2-1, with TRBD2 identical over 8 bases. Germline CDR1 is SGHAT and CDR2 is FQNNGV. This CDR3 comprises 17 residues. Trimming took 1 base from V and 1 from J; bases not matched to a gene: 6. CDR3 in DNA: TGTGCCAGCAGCTTAGGGGGGGCGGGAGGTTCCTACAATGAGCAGTTCTTC. Amino acids: CASSLGGAGGSYNEQFF.

On this clone: This CDR3 is also generated by other DNA sequences in the sample. This chain connects TRBV5-1 to TRBJ1-1, with D perhaps matching TRBD1 (6 bases). The V end lost 4 bases, the J end lost 1 base, and 8 bases lay between the germline ends. CDR3 length: 13 amino acids. The germline V gene has CDR1 SGHRS and CDR2 YFSETQ. Here the CDR3 reads CASSLRGNTEAFF. The DNA of the CDR3 is TGCGCCAGCAGCCTCAGGGGGAACACTGAAGCTTTCTTT.

V and J are TRBV10-3 and TRBJ1-1, with 7 bases lining up with TRBD1. Trimming removed 0 bases from V and 5 bases from J; junction bases left unmatched: 3. Germline values: CDR1 ENHRY, CDR2 SYGVKD. The CDR3 loop spans 14 amino acids. The CDR3: CAISESQGVTEAFF. The DNA for the CDR3 is TGTGCCATCAGTGAGTCGCAGGGGGTTACTGAAGCTTTCTTT.

The chain couples TRBV10-3 to TRBJ1-5, with 8 bases fitting TRBD1. The germline CDR1 and CDR2 sequences are ENHRY and SYGVKD. The trim removed 6 bases at V and 7 bases at J, leaving 8 bases unmatched. This CDR3 comprises 14 residues. The CDR3: CAISEGQGPQPQHF. The CDR3 nucleotides read TGTGCCATCAGCGAAGGACAGGGTCCCCAGCCCCAGCATTTT.

The chain employs TRBV5-1 and TRBJ2-1; weak D call: TRBD2 (5 bases). Germline lookup yields CDR1 SGHRS and CDR2 YFSETQ. Trimming stripped 2 bases from V and 1 base from J, with 16 bases between. The length of the CDR3 is 17 residues. Here the CDR3 DNA reads TGCGCCAGCAGCTTCTTACGGATGAGGGTTTCCTACAATGAGCAGTTCTTC. Translating it yields CASSFLRMRVSYNEQFF.

This chain joins TRBV13 and TRBJ2-2; 7 bases fit TRBD2. Germline lookup yields CDR1 PRHDT and CDR2 FYEKMQ (reference sequence). The CDR3 runs 15 residues. V shed 6 bases and J 0 bases; nucleotides not matched to a gene: 4. This CDR3 is CASSSGLANTGELFF. Written as DNA, the CDR3 is TGTGCCAGCAGTTCCGGACTAGCGAACACCGGGGAGCTGTTTTTT.

This clone appeared once. The chain is built from TRBV19 and TRBJ2-5; perhaps TRBD1 as D (5 bases). V was pared by 5 bases and J by 5 bases, with 15 bases between. CDR3 length: 14 amino acids. Germline CDR1 LNHDA, CDR2 SQIVND (reference sequence). Here the CDR3 reads CASSPTDLEETQYF. The CDR3, as DNA: TGTGCCAGTAGTCCGACAGACTTGGAGGAGACCCAGTACTTC.

The chain employs TRBV12-3 or TRBV12-4 and TRBJ1-1; no clear D. V was pared by 5 bases and J by 5 bases, with 12 bases between. The CDR3 has 13 residues. DNA of the CDR3: TGTGCCAGCAGTCGGCGCTTCGGGACTGAAGCTTTCTTT. This translates into CASSRRFGTEAFF.

The DNA of the CDR3 is TGCGCCAGCAGTGAATATAGCAATCAGCCCCAGCATTTT. Its translation is CASSEYSNQPQHF. V and J are TRBV10-2 and TRBJ1-5; no reliable D call. V shed 3 bases and J shed 0 bases, with 3 bases lying between them. The CDR3 runs to 13 residues. CDR1 is WSHSY, CDR2 SAAADI, per germline.

The V call is TRBV28, the J call TRBJ2-7; perhaps TRBD2 as D (7 bases). This CDR3 region has 14 residues. Germline lookup yields CDR1 MDHEN and CDR2 SYDVKM. V gave up 6 bases and J gave up 3 bases, with 15 bases separating them. CDR3 residues: CASRPGGQFYEQYF. Here the CDR3 DNA reads TGTGCCAGCAGACCCGGGGGGCAGTTCTACGAGCAGTACTTC.

The chain recombines TRBV18 with TRBJ2-7; no definite D call. This CDR3 is 12 amino acids long. Trimming cost V 6 bases and J 2 bases, with 8 bases left between them. Germline-derived CDR1 and CDR2 are KGHSH and LQKENI. The CDR3 nucleotides are TGTGCCAGCTCTTCCAAAACCTACGAGCAGTACTTC. Translating gives CASSSKTYEQYF.

The chain employs TRBV6-6 and TRBJ2-7; maybe TRBD1 (6 bases). This CDR3 comprises 16 residues. V was pared by 3 bases and J by 3 bases, with 18 bases between. The germline gives CDR1 MNHNY, CDR2 SVGAGI (reference sequence). This CDR3 reads CASSYIQGPGVYEQYF. The CDR3 bases are TGTGCCAGCAGTTATATACAGGGTCCTGGGGTCTACGAGCAGTACTTC.

This chain joins TRBV7-2 and TRBJ2-3; no firm D call. V was pared by 6 bases and J by 10 bases, with 17 bases between. This CDR3 region has 13 residues. Looked up from germline, CDR1 is SGHTA and CDR2 is FQGNSA. The CDR3 nucleotides are TGTGCCAGCAGTAGAGAAAGAGGTTTTGCGCAGTATTTT. Translating gives CASSRERGFAQYF.

This rearrangement joins TRBV27 to TRBJ2-1; 8 bases agree with TRBD2. Trimming at V came to 6 bases and at J to 4 bases, leaving 14 bases not matched to a gene. The CDR3 length is 17 residues. Germline lookup yields CDR1 MNHEY and CDR2 SMNVEV (reference sequence). CDR3 protein: CASRFLNLAGAYNEQFF. CDR3 DNA: TGTGCCAGCAGATTCTTAAATCTAGCGGGTGCTTACAATGAGCAGTTCTTC.

This clone was recorded only once. J is TRBJ1-2 and V is TRBV29-1, with 10 bases fitting TRBD1. This CDR3 comprises 14 residues. J was trimmed by 3 bases and V by 3 bases; bases with no gene match: 4. Germline V gives CDR1 SQVTM, CDR2 ANQGSEA. The CDR3 DNA follows: TGCAGCGTTGACAGGACAGGGGGGTACTATGGCTACACCTTC. Protein product: CSVDRTGGYYGYTF.

J is TRBJ1-2 and V is TRBV29-1; 11 bases match TRBD1. The CDR3 is 16 amino acids. The trim removed 4 bases at V and 1 base at J, leaving 8 bases unmatched. Germline V lookup: CDR1 SQVTM, CDR2 ANQGSEA. The CDR3 reads CSVGDRGRIDNYGYTF. DNA for the CDR3: TGCAGCGTTGGGGACAGGGGGAGAATCGATAACTATGGCTACACCTTC.

The chain has TRBV13 and TRBJ2-1; a weak D match, TRBD2 (6 bases). The CDR3 sequence is 15 residues long. The germline V gene encodes CDR1 PRHDT and CDR2 FYEKMQ (reference sequence). The V end lost 6 bases, the J end lost 6 bases, and 18 bases lay between the germline ends. The CDR3 DNA sequence: TGTGCCAGCAGTGAGGGCCATAGCGGTCGCAATGAGCAGTTCTTC. It translates to CASSEGHSGRNEQFF.

This chain connects TRBV5-1 to TRBJ2-1; 7 bases fit TRBD2. Germline V gene lookup returns CDR1 SGHRS and CDR2 YFSETQ. This CDR3 has 15 residues. After removal of 0 bases from V and 4 bases from J, the junction contained 4 bases not matched to a gene. CDR3 nucleotide sequence: TGCGCCAGCAGCTTGGTGGGAGGGCGATACAATGAGCAGTTCTTC. Residues: CASSLVGGRYNEQFF.

J is TRBJ1-1 and V is TRBV2, with D possibly matching TRBD1 (6 bases). Germline CDR1 reads SNHLY; CDR2 reads FYNNEI. V was clipped by 5 bases and J by 4 bases, with 11 bases between them. This CDR3 has 13 amino acids. The CDR3 here is CASSTTGFTEAFF. Here the CDR3 DNA reads TGTGCCAGCAGTACCACAGGGTTCACTGAAGCTTTCTTT.

The chain links TRBV28 to TRBJ2-7; 11 nucleotides line up with TRBD1. This CDR3 is built from 17 residues. CDR1 and CDR2 (germline): MDHEN, SYDVKM. V lost 5 bases to trimming and J lost 3 bases; unmatched junction nucleotides: 12. The CDR3 nucleotides read TGTGCCAGCAGTCTATCTGGTACCGGGACAGGGGGCTACGAGCAGTACTTC. Its protein is CASSLSGTGTGGYEQYF. The entire variable domain, with the rest obtained from reference TRBV28 and TRBJ2-7, is as follows: DVKVTQSSRYLVKRTGEKVFLECVQDMDHENMFWYRQDPGLGLRLIYFSYDVKMKEKGDIPEGYSVSREKKERFSLILESASTNQTSMYLCASSLSGTGTGGYEQYFGPGTRLTVT.

This rearrangement joins TRBV3-1 (or the pseudogene TRBV3-2) to TRBJ2-7, with D possibly TRBD2 on 6 matching bases. The V gene's germline CDR1 is LGHDT and CDR2 YNNKEL (reference sequence). The CDR3 runs 17 residues. With 3 bases removed from V and 4 bases from J, the gap between germline ends came to 22 bases. CDR3 amino acids: CASSHWGSGEIVYEQYF. The CDR3 bases are TGTGCCAGCAGCCATTGGGGATCGGGGGAAATTGTTTACGAGCAGTACTTC.

CDR3 bases: TGTGCCAGCAGCTTAATTGACGGGGGGCGGACTGAAGCTTTCTTT. Protein sequence: CASSLIDGGRTEAFF. V gene TRBV11-2 combines with J gene TRBJ1-1; D is perhaps TRBD1 (6 bases). CDR3 size: 15 residues. The V end was cut by 2 bases, the J end by 5 bases, with 15 bases between. Germline-derived CDR1 and CDR2 are SGHAT and FQNNGV.

The J gene is TRBJ2-5, the V gene TRBV29-1, with D unclear. Germline lookup yields CDR1 SQVTM and CDR2 ANQGSEA. The CDR3 totals 12 residues. V was shortened by 6 bases and J by 5 bases, with 13 bases between the two germline ends. CDR3 protein: CSVLTGLETQYF. In DNA form, the CDR3 reads TGCAGCGTGTTGACTGGCTTGGAGACCCAGTACTTC.

This sequence joins TRBV21-1 and TRBJ2-1; the listed D gene, TRBD2, was not tested against the DNA. TRBV21-1 is marked as a pseudogene. The CDR3 runs to 13 residues. Written as DNA, the CDR3 is TGTGCCAGCAGCATAAGACTAGCAAATGAGCAGTTCTTC. Encoded protein: CASSIRLANEQFF.

The chain has TRBV4-2 and TRBJ2-5, with 7 bases lining up with TRBD1. The CDR3 has 17 amino acids. V dropped 1 base and J dropped 4; count of bases not matched to a gene: 12. From germline, CDR1 is LGHNA and CDR2 YNFKEQ. The DNA of the CDR3 is TGTGCCAGCAGCCAAGTCGGGACACCCAGGGGGTCAGAGACCCAGTACTTC. It encodes CASSQVGTPRGSETQYF.

This chain uses TRBV28 with TRBJ1-3; 10 positions agree with TRBD1. Trimming removed 6 bases from V and 2 bases from J; junction bases left unmatched: 1. From germline, CDR1 is MDHEN and CDR2 SYDVKM. The CDR3 is 14 residues long. As DNA, the CDR3 is TGTGCCAGCAGGGGACAGGGGACTGGAAACACCATATATTTT. Translating gives CASRGQGTGNTIYF.

The CDR3 loop is CASSEWDRDTEAFF. The CDR3 region has the DNA TGTGCCAGCAGTGAGTGGGACAGGGACACTGAAGCTTTCTTT. This chain connects TRBV25-1 to TRBJ1-1; 9 bases are a match to TRBD1. V was pared by 3 bases and J by 3 bases, with 2 bases of the junction left unmatched. Looked up from germline, CDR1 is MGHDK and CDR2 is SYGVNS. The CDR3 has 14 residues.

The chain has TRBV9 and TRBJ1-3, with TRBD1 matching over 9 bases. CDR3 size: 16 residues. CDR1 is SGDLS, CDR2 YYNGEE, per germline. V trimming: 4 bases; J trimming: 0 bases; junction bases outside the gene matches: 5. The CDR3 here is CASSMGQGYSGNTIYF. DNA of the CDR3: TGTGCCAGCAGCATGGGACAGGGCTACTCTGGAAACACCATATATTTT. The variable domain in full, completed from reference TRBV9 and TRBJ1-3, reads DSGVTQTPKHLITATGQRVTLRCSPRSGDLSVYWYQQSLDQGLQFLIQYYNGEERAKGNILERFSAQQFPDLHSELNLSSLELGDSALYFCASSMGQGYSGNTIYFGEGSWLTVV.

This chain links TRBV29-1 with TRBJ2-7, with TRBD2 identical over 7 bases. CDR3 length: 12 residues. With V trimmed by 2 bases and J by 5 bases, 3 bases remained unmatched. From germline, CDR1 is SQVTM and CDR2 ANQGSEA. The CDR3 protein is CSVERGGDEQYF. CDR3 sequence (DNA): TGCAGCGTTGAACGGGGAGGGGACGAGCAGTACTTC.

In this sample, this clone turned up a few times. The chain employs TRBV6-5 and TRBJ1-5, with 7 bases fitting TRBD1. The CDR3 has 16 amino acids. V lost 0 bases and J lost 6; bases outside the gene matches: 8. Germline assignment: CDR1 MNHEY and CDR2 SVGAGI. The CDR3 sequence: CASSYSYRGRGQPQHF. The CDR3 region has the DNA TGTGCCAGCAGTTACTCCTACAGGGGACGGGGTCAGCCCCAGCATTTT.